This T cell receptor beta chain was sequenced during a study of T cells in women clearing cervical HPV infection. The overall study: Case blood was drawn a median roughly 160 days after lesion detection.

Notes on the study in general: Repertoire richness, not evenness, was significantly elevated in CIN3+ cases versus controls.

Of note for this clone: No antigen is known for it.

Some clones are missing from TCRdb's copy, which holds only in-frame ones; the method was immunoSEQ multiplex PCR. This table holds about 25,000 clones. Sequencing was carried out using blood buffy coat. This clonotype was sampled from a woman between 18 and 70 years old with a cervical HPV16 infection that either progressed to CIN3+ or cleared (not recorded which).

The covered CDR3 bases are TGCAGTGCTAGCGGGGACAGGGGGCGAAAGGGTAGCAATCAGCCC. It codes for CSASGDRGRKGSNQP. The whole CDR3 reads CSASGDRGRKGSNQPQHF. V and J are TRBV20-1 and TRBJ1-5, with TRBD1 matching over 12 bases. The sequenced fragment ends 3 residues before the CDR3 boundary, so the rest is inferred from the germline J gene. The CDR3 runs 18 residues. Per the germline V gene, CDR1 is DFQATT and CDR2 is SNEGSKA (reference sequence). J was trimmed by 0 bases and V by 3 bases; bases with no gene match: 9.